This T cell receptor (beta chain) was identified in a study of cytotoxic CD8 clonotypes in ibrutinib-treated CLL. Study-wide background: The patient breakdown showed about ten relapsed/refractory and around 16 treatment-naive cases, with 17 to 18 IGHV unmutated. About 24 partial and 2 complete responses; at median roughly 6 years, around 14 remitted, 12 progressed. Once treatment had gone on for a median of around eleven months, range 6 to 36, response samples were drawn.

Repertoires were generated with immunoSEQ multiplex PCR, while TCRdb's copy carries only in-frame clones and drops some. The repertoire holds roughly 330,000 clones, with 67% as singletons. Whole-study results and caveats: A rise in clonality was seen at ibrutinib response, and a fall back toward baseline was seen at progression.

The V end lost 6 bases, the J end lost 2 bases, and 10 bases lay between the germline ends. This CDR3 is built from 13 residues. Germline V gene lookup returns CDR1 MRHNA and CDR2 SNTAGT. A word on this clone: Its cognate antigen is unknown.

The clonotype originates from a human donor with chronic lymphocytic leukemia. Sequenced material: PBMCs, taken after 36 months of ibrutinib treatment. The V call is TRBV6-4, the J call TRBJ1-1, with D possibly being TRBD1 (5 bases). CDR3 sequence: CASRKTANTEAFF. DNA of the CDR3: TGTGCCAGCAGAAAGACAGCTAACACTGAAGCTTTCTTT.